This T cell receptor (beta chain) came from a study of blood T cells in healthy people across ages. This clonotype was observed a few times. A sample-barcoded 5' primer and a J-beta primer mix were used in a second PCR of about 7 to 12 cycles. TCRdb analysed the 5' RACE reads with MiXCR anew, one entry per CDR3 protein. Of around 1,100,000 distinct CDR3 sequences in the sample, approximately 38% are singletons; the top ten hold about 12%. The CDR3 sequence is 12 residues long. V trimming: 2 bases; J trimming: 6 bases; junction bases outside the gene matches: 0. Germline V lookup: CDR1 GTSNPN, CDR2 SVGIG (reference sequence).

This clonotype was obtained from a man younger than 35 in good health. The chain uses TRBV30 and TRBJ2-1, with 8 bases matching TRBD1. The specimen was blood. CDR3 DNA sequence: TGTGCCTGGAGTACAGGGGGCAATGAGCAGTTCTTC. This translates into CAWSTGGNEQFF. The variable domain in full, with the rest retrieved from reference TRBV30 and TRBJ2-1, is SQTIHQWPATLVQPVGSPLSLECTVEGTSNPNLYWYRQAAGRGLQLLFYSVGIGQISSEVPQNLSASRPQDRQFILSSKKLLLSDSGFYLCAWSTGGNEQFFGPGTRLTVL.